The clone carrying this T cell receptor beta chain was counted a few times. It was with 60 Vbeta and 13 Jbeta primers that the PCR ran. Using immunoSEQ multiplex PCR, the repertoire was profiled, and TCRdb retains in-frame clones only, with some absent. This table has some 190,000 clones, about 82% appearing once. This entry is derived from a study of cytomegalovirus exposure and HLA in healthy donors. The length of the CDR3 is 14 residues. CDR1 and CDR2 from the germline V gene are SGDLS and YYNGEE. The V and J ends lost 3 bases and 4 bases, in that order; junction bases with no gene match: 4. Sequencing used PBMCs. The receptor was derived from a woman aged 25 to 39 in good health and CMV-seronegative. The chain carries TRBV9 and TRBJ2-1; 7 positions agree with TRBD1. The CDR3 loop is CASSDIQGYNEQFF. As DNA, the CDR3 is TGTGCCAGCAGCGACATACAGGGGTACAATGAGCAGTTCTTC.